The 19 T cell receptor beta chains below come from one sample, sequenced in a study of cytomegalovirus exposure and HLA in healthy donors. This table comes from immunoSEQ multiplex PCR, and its TCRdb copy is limited to in-frame clones, with some not included. The sample carries fewer than 200,000 clones, 85% recorded once. The specimen sequenced was PBMCs. The source is a man in his late teens or twenties in good health and CMV-seropositive.

J is TRBJ2-7 and V is TRBV7-4; TRBD2 agrees at 7 bases. From germline, CDR1 is SGHVT and CDR2 SQSDAQ. The CDR3 totals 16 residues. Germline trimming cut 3 bases from V and 1 base from J; bases unmatched to any gene: 9. The CDR3 here is CASSLDWGGESYEQYF. The CDR3 DNA reads as TGTGCCAGCAGCTTGGATTGGGGGGGAGAGTCCTACGAGCAGTACTTC.

The chain couples TRBV7-8 to TRBJ2-1, with D perhaps TRBD2 (6 bases). Germline V gene lookup returns CDR1 SGHVS and CDR2 FQNEAQ. The CDR3 has 13 amino acids. Trimming removed 3 bases from V and 5 bases from J, with 8 bases in between. CDR3 DNA sequence: TGTGCCAGCAGCTTGGGACTTAACAATGAGCAGTTCTTC. Amino acids: CASSLGLNNEQFF.

The gene calls are TRBV11-2 and TRBJ2-7, with TRBD1 identical over 9 bases. The CDR3 extends over 16 amino acids. Trimming removed 0 bases from V and 3 bases from J; junction bases left unmatched: 6. Germline V gene sequence: CDR1 SGHAT, CDR2 FQNNGV. Here the CDR3 reads CASSLDSDRGFYEQYF. CDR3 coding DNA: TGTGCCAGCAGCTTAGATTCGGACAGGGGTTTCTACGAGCAGTACTTC. Full variable domain (rest looked up from reference TRBV11-2 and TRBJ2-7): EAGVAQSPRYKIIEKRQSVAFWCNPISGHATLYWYQQILGQGPKLLIQFQNNGVVDDSQLPKDRFSAERLKGVDSTLKIQPAKLEDSAVYLCASSLDSDRGFYEQYFGPGTRLTVT.

V is TRBV29-1 and J is TRBJ2-1, with 11 bases matching TRBD2. CDR1 SQVTM and CDR2 ANQGSEA come from the germline V gene. J gave up 6 bases and V 7 bases, and 5 bases lay outside the gene matches. The CDR3 has 13 amino acids. The CDR3 reads CSGRLAGINEQFF. For the CDR3, the DNA is TGCAGCGGCCGACTAGCGGGGATCAATGAGCAGTTCTTC.

V and J are TRBV6-6 and TRBJ2-1, with 7 bases matching TRBD1. The CDR3 is 14 amino acids. With 7 bases clipped from V and 0 bases from J, the junction kept 3 bases outside the gene matches. The germline V gene has CDR1 MNHNY and CDR2 SVGAGI (reference sequence). The CDR3 here is CASTHRGSYNEQFF. The CDR3 DNA sequence: TGTGCCAGCACCCACAGGGGCTCCTACAATGAGCAGTTCTTC.

The chain combines TRBV10-3 with TRBJ2-7; D not certain. The CDR3 has 15 residues. Germline V gives CDR1 ENHRY, CDR2 SYGVKD. Trimming cost V 0 bases and J 2 bases, with 11 bases left between them. In DNA form, the CDR3 reads TGTGCCATCAGTGAGTCCCACGACACAACCTACGAGCAGTACTTC. It encodes CAISESHDTTYEQYF.

This clone showed up just once. The V gene is TRBV28, the J gene TRBJ1-3, with D unresolved. The CDR3 consists of 15 residues. CDR1 is MDHEN, CDR2 SYDVKM, per germline. Between the trimmed V and J ends, which lost 2 bases and 4 bases, there was a span of 12 bases. The CDR3 coding sequence is TGTGCCAGCAGTTTAAGGAGTACGGCAGGAAACACCATATATTTT. This codes for CASSLRSTAGNTIYF.

V is TRBV5-1 and J is TRBJ2-3, with D maybe TRBD2 (6 bases). CDR3 length: 16 residues. Trimming removed 7 bases from V and 2 bases from J, with 20 bases in between. Per germline, CDR1 SGHRS and CDR2 YFSETQ. The CDR3 reads CASQLEPGLYTDTQYF. The CDR3 nucleotides read TGCGCCAGCCAGCTTGAGCCGGGACTCTACACAGATACGCAGTATTTT.

This clone was recorded a few times. The chain carries TRBV6-1 and TRBJ1-2; D is unclear. The germline V and J ends were trimmed by 7 bases and 2 bases, with 14 bases remaining between them. The CDR3 is 14 amino acids. Germline loops: CDR1 MNHNS, CDR2 SASEGT. This CDR3 is CASIRSIQNYGYTF. CDR3 DNA sequence: TGTGCCAGCATACGTAGCATTCAAAACTATGGCTACACCTTC.

This rearrangement joins TRBV7-9 to TRBJ1-2, with a weak D call TRBD1 (5 bases). CDR1 and CDR2 from the germline V gene are SEHNR and FQNEAQ (reference sequence). The CDR3 runs 13 residues. V was clipped by 5 bases and J by 6 bases, with 13 bases between them. The CDR3 DNA follows: TGTGCCAGCAGCCCAGCAGGGCCGCATGGCTACACCTTC. This translates into CASSPAGPHGYTF.

The rearrangement uses TRBV27 and TRBJ1-1; 9 bases map to TRBD1. The CDR3 consists of 16 residues. CDR1 is MNHEY and CDR2 is SMNVEV in the germline V gene (reference sequence). Trimming took 5 bases from V and 10 from J; bases not matched to a gene: 17. DNA for the CDR3: TGTGCCAGCAGTCTATTACCGGGACAGGGTGGTTTGGGAGCTTTCTTT. Amino acids: CASSLLPGQGGLGAFF.

This chain uses TRBV14 with TRBJ2-2, with 12 bases matching TRBD2. The CDR3 runs 17 residues. J lost 7 bases, V lost 1 base, and 7 bases had no gene match. In germline, CDR1 is SGHDN, CDR2 FVKESK. The CDR3 DNA reads as TGTGCCAGCAGCCAAGCCGGACTAGCGGGGAGGATCGGGGAGCTGTTTTTT. Translated: CASSQAGLAGRIGELFF. The whole variable domain, remainder taken from reference TRBV14 and TRBJ2-2, is EAGVTQFPSHSVIEKGQTVTLRCDPISGHDNLYWYRRVMGKEIKFLLHFVKESKQDESGMPNNRFLAERTGGTYSTLKVQPAELEDSGVYFCASSQAGLAGRIGELFFGEGSRLTVL.

This clone showed up just a few times. In DNA, the CDR3 is TGTGCCAGTAGCCCGGGACTGGGGTTTGATGGCTACACCTTC. As protein: CASSPGLGFDGYTF. This chain connects TRBV19 to TRBJ1-2; tentatively, D is TRBD1 (5 bases). This CDR3 comprises 14 residues. Trimming shortened V by 6 bases and J by 6 bases, and 17 bases separated the two germline ends. Germline V gene lookup returns CDR1 LNHDA and CDR2 SQIVND (reference sequence).

This sequence joins TRBV30 and TRBJ2-3; TRBD1 aligns across 7 bases. CDR3 length: 15 residues. Germline loops: CDR1 GTSNPN, CDR2 SVGIG (reference sequence). Germline trimming cut 4 bases from V and 1 base from J; bases unmatched to any gene: 8. The CDR3 DNA reads TGTGCCTGGACCATAGAGGGGGCCCGCACAGATACGCAGTATTTT. This encodes CAWTIEGARTDTQYF.

This clone appeared many times. The chain links TRBV6-5 to TRBJ1-1; D gene ambiguous. Germline V gives CDR1 MNHEY, CDR2 SVGAGI. CDR3 length: 13 amino acids. Trimming took off 4 bases at V and 5 bases at J, with 11 bases between the two ends. The CDR3 region is CASSSTPTTEAFF. The CDR3 bases are TGTGCCAGCAGTTCGACACCGACGACTGAAGCTTTCTTT.

The chain couples TRBV28 to TRBJ1-2; 9 positions agree with TRBD1. The J segment lost 12 bases and the V segment lost 4 bases, leaving 15 bases of the junction unmatched. The CDR3 length is 15 residues. CDR1 is MDHEN and CDR2 is SYDVKM in the germline V gene. The CDR3 sequence: CASSSHDRGLTSHTF. As DNA, the CDR3 is TGTGCCAGCAGTTCTCACGACAGGGGGTTGACATCACACACCTTC.

The chain has TRBV5-1 and TRBJ2-7; 7 nucleotides line up with TRBD2. The V gene's germline CDR1 is SGHRS and CDR2 YFSETQ. The CDR3 contains 14 residues. Germline trimming cut 0 bases from V and 6 bases from J; bases unmatched to any gene: 6. CDR3 coding DNA: TGCGCCAGCAGCTTGGGGCTAGCGGTTGGCGAGCAGTACTTC. It specifies CASSLGLAVGEQYF.

This clone has just one count. The genes are TRBV5-3 and TRBJ2-7; 10 positions agree with TRBD1. TRBV5-3 is marked as an open reading frame, function uncertain. This CDR3 has 17 residues. With V trimmed by 1 base and J by 7 bases, 14 bases remained unmatched. DNA of the CDR3: TGTGCCAGAAGCTTGATAAAGGGACAGGGGAGGCTATGGGAGCAGTACTTC. Amino acid sequence: CARSLIKGQGRLWEQYF.

The chain carries TRBV5-4 and TRBJ2-2, with 8 bases that match TRBD1. There are 13 residues in the CDR3. In germline, CDR1 is SGHNT, CDR2 YYREEE (reference sequence). V lost 4 bases to trimming and J lost 7 bases; unmatched junction nucleotides: 3. This chain's CDR3 is CASSPTGDGELFF. CDR3 in DNA: TGTGCCAGCAGCCCGACAGGGGACGGGGAGCTGTTTTTT.